This passage covers 17 T cell receptor beta chains from one sample sequenced in a study of shared clonotypes between healthy human individuals. The repertoire was sequenced with immunoSEQ multiplex PCR; TCRdb's copy has only in-frame clones and lacks some. Of hundreds of thousands of clones in the sample, 95% to 96% were seen once. Only CD45RO-negative cells positively selected for CCR7 counted as naive CD8 cells, so terminally differentiated effector memory CD45RA+ cells were excluded. The specimen was naive CD8+ T cells sorted from blood. These receptors all come from a woman aged 25 to 39 in good health.

The V and J genes are TRBV2 and TRBJ2-7, with a possible D match to TRBD2 (5 bases). From germline, CDR1 is SNHLY and CDR2 FYNNEI. The CDR3 runs 14 residues. Trimming cost V 4 bases and J 1 base, with 11 bases left between them. CDR3 nucleotides: TGTGCCAGCAGTGGAGGGCTGCGATCCTACGAGCAGTACTTC. As protein: CASSGGLRSYEQYF.

The chain has TRBV15 and TRBJ2-5; D remains unclear. The CDR3 consists of 12 residues. Germline CDR1 LNHNV, CDR2 YYDKDF (reference sequence). Trimming took 3 bases from V and 2 from J, leaving 4 bases between them. The CDR3 region is CATSSAQETQYF. DNA of the CDR3: TGTGCCACCAGCAGTGCTCAAGAGACCCAGTACTTC.

The chain employs TRBV5-6 and TRBJ1-1, with D unresolved. V was shortened by 2 bases and J by 6 bases, with 17 bases between the two germline ends. Germline V gene data show CDR1 as SGHDT and CDR2 as YYEEEE. This CDR3 contains 15 residues. This chain's CDR3 is CASSFDGSLGPEAFF. In DNA form, the CDR3 reads TGTGCCAGCAGCTTCGACGGGTCTCTAGGGCCTGAAGCTTTCTTT.

The rearrangement uses TRBV5-1 and TRBJ2-1; D is possibly TRBD2 (5 bases). CDR1 is SGHRS, CDR2 YFSETQ, per germline. The CDR3 has 15 residues. V was pared by 4 bases and J by 0 bases, with 11 bases between. The CDR3 DNA reads TGCGCCAGCAGCCCATGGAGGTCCTCCTACAATGAGCAGTTCTTC. This sequence encodes CASSPWRSSYNEQFF.

V and J are TRBV6-1 and TRBJ1-2; 9 nucleotides line up with TRBD1. CDR1 and CDR2 from the germline V gene are MNHNS and SASEGT. This CDR3 is built from 14 residues. V was clipped by 6 bases and J by 3 bases; unmatched bases: 5. As DNA, the CDR3 is TGTGCCAGCAGATCCGGGACAGGGTACTATGGCTACACCTTC. Its translation: CASRSGTGYYGYTF.

The V and J genes are TRBV7-9 and TRBJ1-3, with D hard to call. The germline V and J ends were trimmed by 5 bases and 6 bases, with 11 bases remaining between them. CDR3 length equals 13 residues. Germline CDR1 reads SEHNR; CDR2 reads FQNEAQ (reference sequence). Here the CDR3 reads CASSPGPENTIYF. CDR3 nucleotides: TGTGCCAGCAGCCCCGGCCCCGAAAACACCATATATTTT.

This clone was counted a single time. V usage is TRBV5-1 and J usage is TRBJ2-3; D possibly matches TRBD1 or TRBD2 (6 bases each). Germline V gives CDR1 SGHRS, CDR2 YFSETQ. The CDR3 is 15 residues long. Deletions cut 0 bases from V and 3 bases from J, with 11 bases between. This CDR3 reads CASSLVGGRTDTQYF. Written as DNA, the CDR3 is TGCGCCAGCAGCTTGGTTGGGGGGCGGACAGATACGCAGTATTTT. Full variable domain (outside the CDR3, taken from reference TRBV5-1 and TRBJ2-3): KAGVTQTPRYLIKTRGQQVTLSCSPISGHRSVSWYQQTPGQGLQFLFEYFSETQRNKGNFPGRFSGRQFSNSRSEMNVSTLELGDSALYLCASSLVGGRTDTQYFGPGTRLTVL.

This chain uses TRBV7-8 with TRBJ2-1; 14 bases are shared with TRBD2. Trimming took 5 bases from V and 4 from J; bases not matched to a gene: 10. CDR1 is SGHVS and CDR2 is FQNEAQ in the germline V gene. The CDR3 spans 18 residues. The DNA of the CDR3 is TGTGCCAGCAGCCCCCCTGGGACTAGCGGGGGATCATACAATGAGCAGTTCTTC. This sequence encodes CASSPPGTSGGSYNEQFF.

The chain couples TRBV19 to TRBJ1-1; TRBD1 matches at 10 bases. Germline trimming cut 8 bases from V and 3 bases from J; bases unmatched to any gene: 3. This CDR3 spans 13 amino acids. CDR1 is LNHDA, CDR2 SQIVND, per germline (reference sequence). The CDR3 region has the DNA TGTGCCAGTCGGGACAGGGGTCACACTGAAGCTTTCTTT. It codes for CASRDRGHTEAFF.

The chain combines TRBV7-3 with TRBJ1-1, with no clear D. Trimming pared 6 bases from V and 0 bases from J, leaving 11 bases between. Germline CDR1 reads SGHTA; CDR2 reads FQGTGA. The CDR3 spans 14 residues. The CDR3 protein is CASRWEGLNTEAFF. CDR3 nucleotides: TGTGCCAGCAGATGGGAAGGTCTGAACACTGAAGCTTTCTTT.

V is TRBV27 and J is TRBJ2-7, with D possibly TRBD1 on 7 matching bases. Germline CDR1 and CDR2: MNHEY and SMNVEV (reference sequence). Trimming shortened V by 2 bases and J by 0 bases, and 11 bases separated the two germline ends. CDR3 size: 15 residues. As DNA, the CDR3 is TGTGCCAGCAGTTTAGGGCGGGACAGCTCCTACGAGCAGTACTTC. Protein sequence: CASSLGRDSSYEQYF.

V gene TRBV4-1 combines with J gene TRBJ2-7; a weak D match, TRBD2 (6 bases). This CDR3 has 16 residues. The V gene's germline CDR1 is MGHRA and CDR2 YSYEKL. Trimming took 0 bases from V and 1 from J, leaving 13 bases between them. CDR3 nucleotides: TGCGCCAGCAGCCAAGACCCGGTGACTAGTTCCTACGAGCAGTACTTC. Translation gives CASSQDPVTSSYEQYF.

Worth noting for this clone: This CDR3 is also generated by other DNA sequences in the sample. The chain joins TRBV6-5 to TRBJ1-2, with TRBD1 identical over 7 bases. J lost 6 bases, V lost 3 bases, and 4 bases had no gene match. CDR1 and CDR2 (germline): MNHEY, SVGAGI. CDR3 length: 13 residues. The CDR3 bases are TGTGCCAGCAGTTATTCAGGGGGAGATGGCTACACCTTC. It is translated as CASSYSGGDGYTF.

The chain has TRBV21-1 and TRBJ2-7. TRBV21-1 is assigned pseudogene status. CDR3 length: 13 residues. The CDR3 DNA reads as TGTGCCAGCAGCAGGGTCCCAAACTACGAGCAGTACTTC. Its translation is CASSRVPNYEQYF.

CDR3 nucleotide sequence: TGTGCCAGCAGCCCAAGACTAGACCAAGAGACCCAGTACTTC. This translates into CASSPRLDQETQYF. V is TRBV7-8 and J is TRBJ2-5, with a possible D match to TRBD2 (6 bases). Germline values: CDR1 SGHVS, CDR2 FQNEAQ. This CDR3 has 14 amino acids. V lost 5 bases, J lost 0 bases, and 10 bases lay in between.

The genes are TRBV10-1 and TRBJ1-1; 7 nucleotides line up with TRBD1. The CDR3 length is 14 residues. Germline CDR1 is WNHNN and CDR2 is SYGVQD (reference sequence). Trimming removed 3 bases from V and 3 bases from J; junction bases left unmatched: 4. This CDR3 is CASSETGAHTEAFF. In nucleotides, the CDR3 is TGCGCCAGCAGTGAAACAGGGGCTCACACTGAAGCTTTCTTT.

This clone has just a few counts. The V call is TRBV7-8, the J call TRBJ1-2; no reliable D call. This CDR3 has 13 residues. The germline V gene encodes CDR1 SGHVS and CDR2 FQNEAQ. With 1 base removed from V and 3 bases from J, the gap between germline ends came to 6 bases. CDR3 sequence: CASSLEGDYGYTF. Here the CDR3 DNA reads TGTGCCAGCAGCTTAGAGGGAGACTATGGCTACACCTTC. The full variable domain, with the rest looked up from reference TRBV7-8 and TRBJ1-2, is GAGVSQSPRYKVAKRGQDVALRCDPISGHVSLFWYQQALGQGPEFLTYFQNEAQLDKSGLPSDRFFAERPEGSVSTLKIQRTQQEDSAVYLCASSLEGDYGYTFGSGTRLTVV.